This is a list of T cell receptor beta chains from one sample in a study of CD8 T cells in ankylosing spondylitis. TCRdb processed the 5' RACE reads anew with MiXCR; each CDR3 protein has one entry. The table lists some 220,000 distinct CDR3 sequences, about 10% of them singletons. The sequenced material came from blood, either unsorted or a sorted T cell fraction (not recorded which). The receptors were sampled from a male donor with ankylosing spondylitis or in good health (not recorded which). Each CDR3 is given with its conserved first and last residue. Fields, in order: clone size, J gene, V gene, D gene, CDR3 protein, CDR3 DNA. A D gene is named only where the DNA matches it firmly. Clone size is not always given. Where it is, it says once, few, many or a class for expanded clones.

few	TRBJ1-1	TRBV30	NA	CAWSVMGRAGSEAFF	TGTGCCTGGAGTGTAATGGGAAGGGCAGGGAGCGAAGCTTTCTTT
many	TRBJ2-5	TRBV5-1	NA	CASSSTGTQYF	TGCGCCAGCAGCTCTACAGGGACCCAGTACTTC
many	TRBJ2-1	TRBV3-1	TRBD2	CASSQDDRAGGPSYNEQFF	TGTGCCAGCAGCCAAGATGATAGAGCGGGGGGGCCGTCCTACAATGAGCAGTTCTTC
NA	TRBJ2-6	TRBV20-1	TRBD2	CSARGLAERSGANVLTF	TGCAGTGCTAGAGGACTAGCGGAGCGCTCTGGGGCCAACGTCCTGACTTTC
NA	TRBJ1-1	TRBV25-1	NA	CASSTGGDPEAFF	TGTGCCAGCAGTACTGGGGGGGATCCTGAAGCTTTCTTT
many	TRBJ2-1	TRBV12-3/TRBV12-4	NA	CASRLTKSYNEQFF	TGTGCCAGCAGGCTTACAAAATCCTACAATGAGCAGTTCTTC
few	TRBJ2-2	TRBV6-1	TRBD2	CASGSAGVVTGELFF	TGTGCCAGCGGATCAGCGGGAGTGGTCACCGGGGAGCTGTTTTTT
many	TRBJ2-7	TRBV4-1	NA	CASSPIPQGGYEQYF	TGCGCCAGCAGCCCCATCCCCCAAGGGGGATACGAGCAGTACTTC
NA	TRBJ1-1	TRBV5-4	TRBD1	CASSVGSVGRGGEAFF	TGTGCCAGCAGCGTTGGATCGGTGGGCAGGGGGGGGGAAGCTTTCTTT
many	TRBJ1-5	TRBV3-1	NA	CASSQGGGPEPQHF	TGTGCCAGCAGCCAAGGAGGGGGACCTGAGCCCCAGCATTTT
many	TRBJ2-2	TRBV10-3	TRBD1	CAISLTGTENTGELFF	TGTGCCATCAGCCTGACCGGGACAGAGAACACCGGGGAGCTGTTTTTT
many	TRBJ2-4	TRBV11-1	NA	CASSLAPGRTKNIQYF	TGTGCCAGCAGCTTAGCCCCGGGTAGGACAAAAAACATTCAGTACTTC
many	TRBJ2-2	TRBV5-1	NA	CASRHRTGELFF	TGCGCCAGTAGACACCGCACCGGGGAGCTGTTTTTT
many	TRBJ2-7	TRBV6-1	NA	CASSEGRVRPYEQYF	TGTGCCAGCAGTGAAGGTAGGGTGAGGCCCTACGAGCAGTACTTC
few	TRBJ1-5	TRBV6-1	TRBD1	CASTKVGQGVSWNNQPQHF	TGTGCCAGCACCAAGGTCGGACAGGGGGTCTCCTGGAATAATCAGCCCCAGCATTTT
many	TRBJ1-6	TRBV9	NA	CASSGTGFGSPLHF	TGTGCCAGCAGCGGTACAGGTTTTGGATCACCCCTCCACTTT
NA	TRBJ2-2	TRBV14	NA	CASSYRMNTGELFF	TGTGCCAGCAGCTACAGGATGAACACCGGGGAGCTGTTTTTT